These T cell receptor beta chains were read from a single sample in a study of CD8 T cells in ankylosing spondylitis. TCRdb re-derived calls from the 5' RACE reads in MiXCR, one entry per CDR3 protein. The data hold nearly 250,000 distinct CDR3 sequences, with roughly 32% observed a single time. Source material: blood, either unsorted or a sorted T cell fraction (not recorded which). The receptors stem from a male donor with ankylosing spondylitis or in good health (not recorded which). Each CDR3 is given with its conserved first and last residue. D genes are given only for firm matches. Size values are once, few and many counts, or a class for expanded clones, and some rows have none.

V gene	clone size	J gene	D gene	CDR3 DNA	CDR3 protein
TRBV5-6	.	TRBJ2-1	.	TGTGCCAGCAGCCGGGGTTTTTACAATGAGCAGTTCTTC	CASSRGFYNEQFF
TRBV5-5	few	TRBJ2-7	TRBD2	TGTGCCAGCCGGGGGGGCTCATACGAGCAGTACTTC	CASRGGSYEQYF
TRBV5-1	few	TRBJ2-2	.	TGCGCCAGCAGCGGCTTGGACGGTAACACCGGGGAGCTGTTTTTT	CASSGLDGNTGELFF
TRBV12-3/TRBV12-4	few	TRBJ2-2	.	TGTGCCAGCAGTCCGACTTACACCGGGGAGCTGTTTTTT	CASSPTYTGELFF
TRBV5-1	.	TRBJ1-1	TRBD1	TGCGCCAGCAGCTCGGGACAGGAGGCTTTCTTT	CASSSGQEAFF
TRBV20-1	.	TRBJ2-3	.	TGCAGTGCTAGGCCACCAAGTGTCAAAAGGGGTACAGATACGCAGTATTTT	CSARPPSVKRGTDTQYF
TRBV20-1	.	TRBJ2-3	.	TGCAGTGCTCACTGTCCGCCTAGCACAGATACGCAGTATTTT	CSAHCPPSTDTQYF
TRBV4-2	many	TRBJ1-2	.	TGTGCCAGCAGCCAAGGGTTTGGAGGGAACTATGGCTACACCTTC	CASSQGFGGNYGYTF
TRBV12-3/TRBV12-4	.	TRBJ2-7	.	TGTGCCAGCAGTTTACAGCCAGGCTACGAGCAGTACTTC	CASSLQPGYEQYF
TRBV7-2	.	TRBJ2-5	TRBD2	TGTGCCAGCAGCTGGGGGGGAGCCCAAGAGACCCAGTACTTC	CASSWGGAQETQYF
TRBV12-3/TRBV12-4	.	TRBJ2-2	.	TGTGCCAGCAGTCCGGCCGCCGGGGAGCTGTTTTTT	CASSPAAGELFF
TRBV4-2	.	TRBJ2-3	.	TGTGCCAGCAGCCAAGAATCATTCGGACCACGCACAGATACGCAGTATTTT	CASSQESFGPRTDTQYF
TRBV15	few	TRBJ1-5	.	TGTGCCACCAGCAGAGGGGGGAACAGGGTTGGCCAGCCCCAGCATTTT	CATSRGGNRVGQPQHF
TRBV7-9	.	TRBJ2-1	.	TGTGCCAGCAGCTTAGCGCGGTTGACAGAAGATGAGCAGTTCTTC	CASSLARLTEDEQFF
TRBV5-1	few	TRBJ1-2	.	TGCGCCAGCAGCCTCCCCGGGGGGCGCGACTATGGCTACACCTTC	CASSLPGGRDYGYTF
TRBV20-1	.	TRBJ2-2	TRBD1	TGCAGTGCTACTCCAACAGGGGCGGTTAACACCGGGGAGCTGTTTTTT	CSATPTGAVNTGELFF
TRBV27	.	TRBJ2-7	.	TGTGCCAGCAGTCCGGGACATCTACGGGCCGAGCAGTACTTC	CASSPGHLRAEQYF